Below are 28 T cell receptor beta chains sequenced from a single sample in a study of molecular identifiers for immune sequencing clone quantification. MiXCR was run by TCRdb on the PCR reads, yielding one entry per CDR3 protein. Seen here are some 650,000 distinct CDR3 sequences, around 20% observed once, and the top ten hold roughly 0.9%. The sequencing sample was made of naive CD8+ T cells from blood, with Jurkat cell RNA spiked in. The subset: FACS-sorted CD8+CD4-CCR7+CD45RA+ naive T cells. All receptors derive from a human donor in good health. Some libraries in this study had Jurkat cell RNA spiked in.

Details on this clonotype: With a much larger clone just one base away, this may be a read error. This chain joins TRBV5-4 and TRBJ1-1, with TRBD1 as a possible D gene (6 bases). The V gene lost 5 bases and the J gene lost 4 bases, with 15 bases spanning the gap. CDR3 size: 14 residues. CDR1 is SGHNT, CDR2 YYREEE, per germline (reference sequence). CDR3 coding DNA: TGTGCCAGCAGTGCGACCAGGGGTTCCACTGAAGCTTTCTTT. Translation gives CASSATRGSTEAFF.

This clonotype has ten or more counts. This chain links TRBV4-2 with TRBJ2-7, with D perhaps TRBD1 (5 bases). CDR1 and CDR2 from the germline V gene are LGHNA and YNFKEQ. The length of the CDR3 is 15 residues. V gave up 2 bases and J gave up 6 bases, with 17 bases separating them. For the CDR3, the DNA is TGTGCCAGCAGCCAAAGGGATCCCCAGGGTCCCGAGCAGTACTTC. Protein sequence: CASSQRDPQGPEQYF.

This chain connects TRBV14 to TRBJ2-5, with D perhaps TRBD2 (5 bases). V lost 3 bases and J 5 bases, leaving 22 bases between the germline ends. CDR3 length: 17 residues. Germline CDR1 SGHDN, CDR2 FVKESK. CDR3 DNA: TGTGCCAGCAGCCAGTGGGGAGCGGTTGGGCCGGGTGAGACCCAGTACTTC. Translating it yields CASSQWGAVGPGETQYF.

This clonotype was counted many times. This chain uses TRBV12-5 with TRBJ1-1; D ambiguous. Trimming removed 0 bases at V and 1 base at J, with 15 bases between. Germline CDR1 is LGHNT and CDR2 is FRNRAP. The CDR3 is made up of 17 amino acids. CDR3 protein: CASGLVTGQPKNTEAFF. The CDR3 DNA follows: TGTGCTAGTGGTTTGGTAACTGGGCAGCCGAAGAACACTGAAGCTTTCTTT.

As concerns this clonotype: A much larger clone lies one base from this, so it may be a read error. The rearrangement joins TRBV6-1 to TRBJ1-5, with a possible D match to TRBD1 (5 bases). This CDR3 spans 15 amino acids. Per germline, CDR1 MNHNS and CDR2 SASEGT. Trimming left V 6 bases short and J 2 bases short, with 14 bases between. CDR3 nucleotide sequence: TGTGCCAGCAGACAGTGGGACGCTGGCAATCAGCCCCAGCATTTT. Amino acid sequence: CASRQWDAGNQPQHF.

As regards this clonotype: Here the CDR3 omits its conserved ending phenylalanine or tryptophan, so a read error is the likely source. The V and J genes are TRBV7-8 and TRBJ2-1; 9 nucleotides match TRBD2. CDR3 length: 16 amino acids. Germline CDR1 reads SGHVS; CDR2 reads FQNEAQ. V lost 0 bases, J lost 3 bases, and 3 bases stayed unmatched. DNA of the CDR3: TGTGCCAGCAGCTTAGCCGCGGGGGGGCTCTACAATGAGCAGTTCCTC. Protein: CASSLAAGGLYNEQFL.

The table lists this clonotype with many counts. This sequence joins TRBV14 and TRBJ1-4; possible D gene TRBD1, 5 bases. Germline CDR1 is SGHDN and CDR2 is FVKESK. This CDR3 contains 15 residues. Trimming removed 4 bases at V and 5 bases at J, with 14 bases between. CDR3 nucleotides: TGTGCCAGCAGCCTTGGGGCAGCGGTAAATGAAAAACTGTTTTTT. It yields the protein CASSLGAAVNEKLFF.

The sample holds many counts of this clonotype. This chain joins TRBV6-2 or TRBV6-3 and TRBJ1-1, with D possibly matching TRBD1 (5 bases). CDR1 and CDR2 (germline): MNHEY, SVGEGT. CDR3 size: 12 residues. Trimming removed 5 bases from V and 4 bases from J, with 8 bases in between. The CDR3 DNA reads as TGTGCCAGCAGTAAGACAGTCACTGAAGCTTTCTTT. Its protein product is CASSKTVTEAFF.

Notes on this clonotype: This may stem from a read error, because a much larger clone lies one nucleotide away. This CDR3 is CASSPSGGATDTLYF. As DNA, the CDR3 is TGTGCCAGCAGTCCTAGCGGGGGGGCTACAGATACGCTGTATTTT. This chain links TRBV9 with TRBJ2-3; 12 bases match TRBD2. Germline values: CDR1 SGDLS, CDR2 YYNGEE. The CDR3 totals 15 residues.

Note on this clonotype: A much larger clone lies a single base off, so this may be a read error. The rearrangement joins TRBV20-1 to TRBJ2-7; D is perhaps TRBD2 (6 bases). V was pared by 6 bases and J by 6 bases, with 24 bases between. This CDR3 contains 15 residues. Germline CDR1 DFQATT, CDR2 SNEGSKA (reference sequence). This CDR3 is CSATVGSQWWGEQYF. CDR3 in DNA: TGCAGTGCCACGGTCGGGAGCCAGTGGTGGGGCGAGCAGTACTTC.

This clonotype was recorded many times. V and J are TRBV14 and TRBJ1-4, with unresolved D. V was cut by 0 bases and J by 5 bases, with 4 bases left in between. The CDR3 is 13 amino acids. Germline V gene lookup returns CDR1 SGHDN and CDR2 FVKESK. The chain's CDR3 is CASSQDRNEKLFF. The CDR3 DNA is TGTGCCAGCAGCCAAGACCGGAATGAAAAACTGTTTTTT.

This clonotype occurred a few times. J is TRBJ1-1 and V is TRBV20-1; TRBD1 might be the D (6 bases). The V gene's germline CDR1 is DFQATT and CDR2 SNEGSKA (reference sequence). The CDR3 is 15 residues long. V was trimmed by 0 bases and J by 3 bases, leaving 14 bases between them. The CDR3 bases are TGCAGTGCTAGAGACAACAGGGTGAAGTACACTGAAGCTTTCTTT. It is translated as CSARDNRVKYTEAFF.

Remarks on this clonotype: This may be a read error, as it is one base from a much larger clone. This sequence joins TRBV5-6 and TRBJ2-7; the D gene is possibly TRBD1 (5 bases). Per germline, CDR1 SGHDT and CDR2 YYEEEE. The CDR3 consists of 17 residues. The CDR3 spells CASSLGVRTKFTYERYF. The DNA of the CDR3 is TGTGCCAGCAGCTTGGGGGTTCGGACAAAGTTTACCTACGAGCGGTACTTC. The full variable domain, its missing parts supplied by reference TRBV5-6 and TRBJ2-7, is DAGVTQSPTHLIKTRGQQVTLRCSPKSGHDTVSWYQQALGQGPQFIFQYYEEEERQRGNFPDRFSGHQFPNYSSELNVNALLLGDSALYLCASSLGVRTKFTYERYFGPGTRLTVT.

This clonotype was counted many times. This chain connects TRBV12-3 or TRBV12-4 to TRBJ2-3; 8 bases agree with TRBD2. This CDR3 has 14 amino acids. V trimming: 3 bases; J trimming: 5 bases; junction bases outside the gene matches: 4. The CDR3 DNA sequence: TGTGCCAGCAGTTTCCCCGGGGGGGGAGATACGCAGTATTTT. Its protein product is CASSFPGGGDTQYF.

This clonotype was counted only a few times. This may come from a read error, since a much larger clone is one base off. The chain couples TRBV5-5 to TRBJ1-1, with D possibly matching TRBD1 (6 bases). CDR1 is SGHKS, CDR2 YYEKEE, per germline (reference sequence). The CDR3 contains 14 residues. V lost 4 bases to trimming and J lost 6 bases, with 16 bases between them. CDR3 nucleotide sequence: TGTGCCAGCAGCGGCGCACAGGGAGGGCCTGAAGCTTTCTTT. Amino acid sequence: CASSGAQGGPEAFF.

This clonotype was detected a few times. Written as DNA, the CDR3 is TGTGCCTGGAGTGTAGGGACTGGAAGTTTGGCTTTCTTT. This translates into CAWSVGTGSLAFF. The chain employs TRBV30 and TRBJ1-1; TRBD1 might be the D (5 bases). Looked up from germline, CDR1 is GTSNPN and CDR2 is SVGIG (reference sequence). The CDR3 length is 13 residues. V lost 0 bases and J lost 11, with 16 bases in between.

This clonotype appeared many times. The CDR3 loop reads CASSPTLGGADTQYF. The CDR3 DNA reads TGTGCCAGCAGCCCGACACTTGGGGGAGCAGATACGCAGTATTTT. The chain couples TRBV14 to TRBJ2-3, with D perhaps given as TRBD1 or TRBD2 (5 bases each). The CDR3 has 15 amino acids. The V end was cut by 4 bases, the J end by 4 bases, with 15 bases between. CDR1 SGHDN and CDR2 FVKESK come from the germline V gene.

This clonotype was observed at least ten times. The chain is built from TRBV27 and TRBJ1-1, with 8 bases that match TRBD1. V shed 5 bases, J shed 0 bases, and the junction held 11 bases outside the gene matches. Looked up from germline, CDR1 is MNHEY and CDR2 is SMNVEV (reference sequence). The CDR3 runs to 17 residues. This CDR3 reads CASSMTGVQTLNTEAFF. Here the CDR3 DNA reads TGTGCCAGCAGTATGACAGGGGTCCAAACCCTGAACACTGAAGCTTTCTTT.

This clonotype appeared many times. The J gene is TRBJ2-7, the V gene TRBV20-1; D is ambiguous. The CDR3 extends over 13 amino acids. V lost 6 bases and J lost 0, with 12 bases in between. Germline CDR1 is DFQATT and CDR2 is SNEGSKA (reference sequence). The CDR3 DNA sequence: TGCAGTGCCCGCACCTCCCGCTCCTACGAGCAGTACTTC. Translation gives CSARTSRSYEQYF.

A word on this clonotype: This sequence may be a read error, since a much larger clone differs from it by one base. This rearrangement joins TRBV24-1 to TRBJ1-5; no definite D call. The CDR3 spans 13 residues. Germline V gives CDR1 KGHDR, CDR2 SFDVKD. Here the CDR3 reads CANSDSLNQPQHF. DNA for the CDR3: TGTGCCAACAGTGATTCCTTGAATCAGCCCCAGCATTTT.

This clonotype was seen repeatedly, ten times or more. CDR3 sequence reads: CASSPPGVGDTQYF. In DNA form, the CDR3 reads TGTGCCAGCTCACCACCGGGGGTTGGAGATACGCAGTATTTT. V is TRBV18 and J is TRBJ2-3, with D tentatively TRBD1 or TRBD2 (5 bases each). The CDR3 is 14 amino acids. V was pared by 0 bases and J by 5 bases, with 9 bases between. The germline CDR1 and CDR2 sequences are KGHSH and LQKENI.

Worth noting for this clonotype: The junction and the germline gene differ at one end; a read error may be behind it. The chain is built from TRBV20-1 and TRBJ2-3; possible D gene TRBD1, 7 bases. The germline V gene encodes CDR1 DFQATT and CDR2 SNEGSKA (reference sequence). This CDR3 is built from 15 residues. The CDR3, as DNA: TGCAGTGCTAGGCGGGACAGCGAGAGCGCAGATACGCAGTGTTTT. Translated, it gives CSARRDSESADTQCF.

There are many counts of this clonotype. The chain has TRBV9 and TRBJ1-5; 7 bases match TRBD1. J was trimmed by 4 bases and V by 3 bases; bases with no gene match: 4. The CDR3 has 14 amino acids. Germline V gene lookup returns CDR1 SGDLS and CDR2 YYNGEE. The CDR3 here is CASSAGGQNQPQHF. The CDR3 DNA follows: TGTGCCAGCAGCGCCGGGGGACAGAATCAGCCCCAGCATTTT.

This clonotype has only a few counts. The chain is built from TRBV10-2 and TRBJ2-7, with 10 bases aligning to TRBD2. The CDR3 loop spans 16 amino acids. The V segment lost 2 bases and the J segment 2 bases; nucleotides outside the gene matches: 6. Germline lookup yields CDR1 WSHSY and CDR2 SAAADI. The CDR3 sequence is CASSENQAGGPYEQYF. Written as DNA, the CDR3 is TGCGCCAGCAGTGAGAATCAAGCGGGGGGGCCCTACGAGCAGTACTTC.

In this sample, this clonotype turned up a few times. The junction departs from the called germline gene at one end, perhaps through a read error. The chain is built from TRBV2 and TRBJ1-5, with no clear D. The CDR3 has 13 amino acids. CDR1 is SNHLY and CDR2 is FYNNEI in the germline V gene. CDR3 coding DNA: TGTGCCAGCAGCCTGGGGAGCAATCGGCCCCAGCATTTT. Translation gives CASSLGSNRPQHF.

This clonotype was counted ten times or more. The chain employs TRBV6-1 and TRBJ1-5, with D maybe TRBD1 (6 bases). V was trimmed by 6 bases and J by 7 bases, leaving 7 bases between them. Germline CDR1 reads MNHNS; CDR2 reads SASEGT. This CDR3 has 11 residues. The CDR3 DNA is TGTGCCAGCAGAACAGGGCAGCCCCAGCATTTT. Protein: CASRTGQPQHF.

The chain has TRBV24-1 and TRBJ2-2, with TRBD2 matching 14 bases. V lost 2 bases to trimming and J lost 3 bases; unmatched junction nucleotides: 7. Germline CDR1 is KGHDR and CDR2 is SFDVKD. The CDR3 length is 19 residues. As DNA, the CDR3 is TGTGCCACCAGTGATTCCAGGACTAGCGGGGGGTACGACACCGGGGAGCTGTTTTTT. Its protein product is CATSDSRTSGGYDTGELFF.

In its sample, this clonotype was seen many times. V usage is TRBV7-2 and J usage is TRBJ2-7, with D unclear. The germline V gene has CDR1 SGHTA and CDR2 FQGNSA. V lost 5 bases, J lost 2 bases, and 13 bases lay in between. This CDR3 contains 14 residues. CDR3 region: CASSQYQVTYEQYF. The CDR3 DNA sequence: TGTGCCAGCAGCCAATACCAGGTGACCTACGAGCAGTACTTC. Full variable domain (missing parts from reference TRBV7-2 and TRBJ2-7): GAGVSQSPSNKVTEKGKDVELRCDPISGHTALYWYRQSLGQGLEFLIYFQGNSAPDKSGLPSDRFSAERTGGSVSTLTIQRTQQEDSAVYLCASSQYQVTYEQYFGPGTRLTVT.